These T cell receptor beta chains were read from a single sample in a study of blood T cells in healthy people across ages. In TCRdb, the 5' RACE reads were re-called with MiXCR into one record per CDR3 protein. The sample includes around 1.5 million distinct CDR3 sequences, roughly 40% seen only once; the top ten take approximately 7.9%. What was sequenced was blood. The receptors shown here come from a woman younger than 30 in good health. Each CDR3 is given with its conserved first and last residue.

v_call cdr3_aa
TRBV20-1 CSVDLAESYSEQFF
TRBV20-1 CSALGGLAGGSDAYEQYF
TRBV28 CASSLSSSGARDTQYF
TRBV5-6 CASSRRAGGTNEQFF
TRBV4-1 CASSQRTGDWSYEQYF
TRBV3-1 CASSQGFGTAYEQYF
TRBV27 CASGPMGGIGEKLFF
TRBV3-1 CASTRRENTEAFF
TRBV14 CASSQDRPRDEQFF
TRBV6-1 CASISSRNIQYF
TRBV6-5 CASSKASGSGWEQFF
TRBV12-5 CASGRNLAGELFF
TRBV7-2 CASSPRSNPPEAFF
TRBV25-1 CASTNREGETQYF
TRBV15 CATSRGGERTYLSTDTQYF
TRBV6-2/TRBV6-3 CASSSLTGAYEQYF
TRBV5-5 CASSSMGGANVLTF
TRBV12-3/TRBV12-4 CASSLGWRGNIQYF
TRBV25-1 CASSEPNLDEQYF
TRBV20-1 CSASRTSGGDEQFF